This T cell receptor (beta chain) originates from a study of T cell changes during pregnancy in multiple sclerosis. This clone has a single count. Sequencing used immunoSEQ multiplex PCR; TCRdb keeps in-frame clones, though not all of them. The profile shows around 99,000 clones, around 92% of them singletons. This specimen consisted of peripheral blood, obtained in the first trimester of pregnancy. The receptor comes from a female donor with multiple sclerosis, enrolled in a pregnancy study.

DNA of the CDR3: TGTGCCAGCAGCGCACAGGGGGGGGACATTCAGTACTTC. The encoded protein is CASSAQGGDIQYF. The rearrangement uses TRBV27 and TRBJ2-4, with a weak D call TRBD1 (8 bases). This CDR3 has 13 amino acids. V shed 6 bases and J shed 8 bases, with 14 bases lying between them. Germline loops: CDR1 MNHEY, CDR2 SMNVEV (reference sequence).